Each of the 23 T cell receptor beta chains below was sequenced from the same sample in a study of T cells after yellow fever vaccination. TCRdb called the 5' RACE reads again in MiXCR, with one record for every CDR3 protein. The table has some 560,000 distinct CDR3 sequences, less than 20% seen once. Here the sequenced sample was PBMCs, taken about 5 days after the first yellow fever vaccination. These receptors originate from a man aged 18 to 29 who received the YFV17D yellow fever vaccine.

The V call is TRBV20-1, the J call TRBJ1-2, with 7 bases that match TRBD1. This CDR3 has 14 amino acids. The V and J ends lost 6 bases and 4 bases, in that order; junction bases with no gene match: 11. Germline CDR1 reads DFQATT; CDR2 reads SNEGSKA (reference sequence). The CDR3: CSATRDSVGYGYTF. The CDR3 DNA sequence: TGCAGTGCAACCCGGGACAGTGTGGGCTATGGCTACACCTTC.

The chain has TRBV7-2 and TRBJ1-1, with D maybe TRBD1 (5 bases). CDR1 is SGHTA and CDR2 is FQGNSA in the germline V gene. The germline V and J ends were trimmed by 4 bases and 7 bases, with 13 bases remaining between them. This CDR3 has 13 amino acids. The DNA of the CDR3 is TGTGCCAGCAGCTGGAAGGGGCTGGGTGAAGCTTTCTTT. Encoded protein: CASSWKGLGEAFF.

In this sample, this clonotype turned up a few times. The gene calls are TRBV12-3 or TRBV12-4 and TRBJ2-5; the match to TRBD2 covers 14 bases. The CDR3 totals 15 residues. V lost 3 bases and J lost 6; bases outside the gene matches: 3. The CDR3 nucleotides are TGTGCCAGCAGTTTGGGACTAGCGGGGGCGCAGACCCAGTACTTC. This gives the protein CASSLGLAGAQTQYF.

This clonotype was picked up a small number of times. This chain links TRBV7-3 with TRBJ2-2; TRBD2 aligns across 8 bases. V lost 6 bases to trimming and J lost 4 bases; unmatched junction nucleotides: 7. The CDR3 is made up of 15 amino acids. CDR1 is SGHTA, CDR2 FQGTGA, per germline. The CDR3 loop is CASSWTSSGTGELFF. The CDR3 DNA follows: TGTGCCAGCAGTTGGACTAGCTCTGGCACCGGGGAGCTGTTTTTT.

This clonotype was found a few times. The V gene is TRBV6-2 or TRBV6-3, the J gene TRBJ2-7; weak D call: TRBD2 (5 bases). CDR1 is MNHEY, CDR2 SVGEGT, per germline. V dropped 2 bases and J dropped 0 bases, with 8 bases sitting between them. The CDR3 runs to 14 residues. CDR3 DNA: TGTGCCAGCAGTTACAGGAGGAGCTCCTACGAGCAGTACGTC. Amino acids: CASSYRRSSYEQYV.

This clonotype was recorded a few times. The chain employs TRBV5-5 and TRBJ1-1, with a weak D call TRBD1 (6 bases). The CDR3 runs to 14 residues. Trimming took off 4 bases at V and 1 base at J, with 11 bases between the two ends. CDR1 and CDR2 from the germline V gene are SGHKS and YYEKEE (reference sequence). This CDR3 is CASSGSGENTEAFF. The DNA of the CDR3 is TGTGCCAGCAGCGGCTCAGGGGAGAACACTGAAGCTTTCTTT.

This clonotype was seen repeatedly, ten times or more. The chain employs TRBV29-1 and TRBJ1-1; D is possibly TRBD1 (5 bases). This CDR3 has 10 amino acids. CDR1 SQVTM and CDR2 ANQGSEA come from the germline V gene. V lost 4 bases, J lost 8 bases, and 8 bases lay in between. The DNA for the CDR3 is TGCAGCGTTGGGGACGGCGAAGCTTTCTTT. Protein: CSVGDGEAFF.

This clonotype was seen at least ten times. The rearrangement joins TRBV6-2 or TRBV6-3 to TRBJ1-2, with D uncertain. The CDR3 covers 14 residues. Between the trimmed V and J ends, which lost 7 bases and 2 bases, there was a span of 14 bases. Germline V gene sequence: CDR1 MNHEY, CDR2 SVGEGT. CDR3: CASTPSSVNYGYTF. The CDR3 region has the DNA TGTGCCAGCACCCCTTCCTCTGTAAACTATGGCTACACCTTC.

This chain uses TRBV27 with TRBJ2-7; D may be TRBD1 (5 bases). The germline V and J ends were trimmed by 1 base and 5 bases, with 12 bases remaining between them. The CDR3 is made up of 14 amino acids. Per germline, CDR1 MNHEY and CDR2 SMNVEV (reference sequence). DNA for the CDR3: TGTGCCAGCAGTTTATATACAGGCTTCCACGAGCAGTACGTC. Protein: CASSLYTGFHEQYV.

This clonotype was detected only a few times. This chain uses TRBV5-1 with TRBJ1-1; D unclear. Germline V lookup: CDR1 SGHRS, CDR2 YFSETQ. Trimming stripped 1 base from V and 1 base from J, with 17 bases between. The CDR3 consists of 17 residues. The CDR3: CASSLNSRLYENTEAFF. The CDR3 DNA reads as TGCGCCAGCAGCTTGAATTCAAGATTATATGAGAACACTGAAGCTTTCTTT.

This clonotype has only a few counts. The chain employs TRBV29-1 and TRBJ2-3, with TRBD2 matching over 8 bases. The CDR3 sequence is 16 residues long. The J segment lost 2 bases and the V segment lost 2 bases, leaving 9 bases of the junction unmatched. Germline CDR1 is SQVTM and CDR2 is ANQGSEA. CDR3 in amino acids: CSVEQAGDPNTDTQYF. CDR3 sequence (DNA): TGCAGCGTTGAACAAGCGGGGGACCCAAACACAGATACGCAGTATTTT.

This clonotype was detected a few times. The chain uses TRBV28 and TRBJ2-5; tentative D call: TRBD2 (5 bases). CDR3 length: 16 residues. Germline values: CDR1 MDHEN, CDR2 SYDVKM. Trimming took 3 bases from V and 1 from J, leaving 15 bases between them. CDR3 loop: CASSFWTLTSQETQYF. The CDR3, as DNA: TGTGCCAGCAGTTTCTGGACTCTAACCTCCCAAGAGACCCAGTACTTC.

This clonotype came up many times. The chain uses TRBV29-1 and TRBJ2-4, with D perhaps being TRBD1 or TRBD2 (5 bases each). CDR1 is SQVTM and CDR2 is ANQGSEA in the germline V gene. CDR3 length: 15 residues. V shed 0 bases and J shed 8 bases, with 17 bases lying between them. The CDR3 DNA sequence: TGCAGCGTTGAAGAGTTCGCAGGGACCCGGGACATTCAGTACTTC. This translates into CSVEEFAGTRDIQYF. The complete variable domain, with remaining parts taken from reference TRBV29-1 and TRBJ2-4, reads SAVISQKPSRDICQRGTSLTIQCQVDSQVTMMFWYRQQPGQSLTLIATANQGSEATYESGFVIDKFPISRPNLTFSTLTVSNMSPEDSSIYLCSVEEFAGTRDIQYFGAGTRLSVL.

The chain links TRBV10-3 to TRBJ2-7; either TRBD1 or TRBD2 may fit D (5 bases each). V lost 0 bases to trimming and J lost 7 bases, with 7 bases between them. The germline V gene has CDR1 ENHRY and CDR2 SYGVKD. The CDR3 has 12 amino acids. The CDR3 nucleotides are TGTGCCATCAGTGAGTCGGGGGAGGAGCAGTACGTC. It specifies CAISESGEEQYV.

This clonotype has just a few counts. The genes are TRBV11-2 and TRBJ2-1; 10 nucleotides agree with TRBD1. The V gene's germline CDR1 is SGHAT and CDR2 FQNNGV. Germline trimming cut 5 bases from V and 1 base from J; bases unmatched to any gene: 8. CDR3 length equals 17 residues. The CDR3 spells CASSTRPGQGSYNEQFF. CDR3 coding DNA: TGTGCCAGCAGCACGCGCCCGGGACAGGGGTCCTACAATGAGCAGTTCTTC.

This clonotype was seen only a few times. This sequence joins TRBV9 and TRBJ2-6; the match to TRBD2 covers 10 bases. The V gene's germline CDR1 is SGDLS and CDR2 YYNGEE. V was pared by 2 bases and J by 3 bases, with 8 bases of the junction left unmatched. The CDR3 has 18 amino acids. CDR3 sequence reads: CASSVPSGGAVGANVLTF. Written as DNA, the CDR3 is TGTGCCAGCAGCGTGCCGAGCGGGGGGGCTGTTGGGGCCAACGTCCTGACTTTC.

The chain joins TRBV7-9 to TRBJ2-1; D possibly corresponds to TRBD1 (5 bases). V was pared by 6 bases and J by 4 bases, with 10 bases between. Germline V gene lookup returns CDR1 SEHNR and CDR2 FQNEAQ (reference sequence). The CDR3 totals 13 residues. The CDR3 region has the DNA TGTGCCAGCAGTCGACAGCTTTACAATGAGCAGTTCTTC. Amino acid sequence: CASSRQLYNEQFF.

This clonotype showed up just a few times. The chain combines TRBV7-9 with TRBJ1-4, with unresolved D. Trimming stripped 5 bases from V and 4 bases from J, with 8 bases between. The CDR3 length is 13 residues. From germline, CDR1 is SEHNR and CDR2 FQNEAQ (reference sequence). The CDR3 is CASSPPSNEKLFF. As DNA, the CDR3 is TGTGCCAGCAGCCCCCCGAGTAATGAAAAACTGTTTTTT. Based on the CDR3 plus reference TRBV7-9 and TRBJ1-4, the full variable domain is DTGVSQNPRHKITKRGQNVTFRCDPISEHNRLYWYRQTLGQGPEFLTYFQNEAQLEKSRLLSDRFSAERPKGSFSTLEIQRTEQGDSAMYLCASSPPSNEKLFFGSGTQLSVL.

The chain recombines TRBV20-1 with TRBJ2-3; D is possibly TRBD1 (5 bases). CDR3 size: 14 residues. V shed 3 bases and J shed 5 bases, with 15 bases lying between them. Germline CDR1 and CDR2: DFQATT and SNEGSKA (reference sequence). The CDR3 DNA reads as TGCAGTGCTAGTTCTGGGGCCCGGGTAGATACGCAGTATTTT. This sequence encodes CSASSGARVDTQYF.

This clonotype was seen a few times. J is TRBJ1-1 and V is TRBV7-9; 7 bases are a match to TRBD1. This CDR3 spans 16 amino acids. Germline CDR1 SEHNR, CDR2 FQNEAQ (reference sequence). V lost 5 bases, J lost 2 bases, and 11 bases stayed unmatched. The CDR3, as DNA: TGTGCCAGCAGCGGCCACAGGGGAGGGGTTAACACTGAAGCTTTCTTT. Translating it yields CASSGHRGGVNTEAFF.

This clonotype was seen ten or more times. V is TRBV12-3 or TRBV12-4 and J is TRBJ2-3; 10 nucleotides line up with TRBD2. The CDR3 has 16 amino acids. J was trimmed by 1 base and V by 3 bases; bases with no gene match: 4. The CDR3 DNA sequence: TGTGCCAGCAGTTTCGGGCTAGCGGGGGGCACAGATACGCAGTATTTT. Its translation: CASSFGLAGGTDTQYF.

This clonotype showed up just a few times. V is TRBV29-1 and J is TRBJ1-2; tentative D call: TRBD1 (5 bases). This CDR3 has 14 residues. Germline-derived CDR1 and CDR2 are SQVTM and ANQGSEA. Trimming removed 3 bases at V and 7 bases at J, with 18 bases between. This CDR3 is CSVDAADSLGGYTF. The CDR3 nucleotides are TGCAGCGTTGACGCAGCTGACAGTTTGGGTGGCTACACCTTC.

This clonotype showed up many times. This sequence joins TRBV7-8 and TRBJ1-1, with D tentatively TRBD1 (5 bases). The germline gives CDR1 SGHVS, CDR2 FQNEAQ. The V and J ends lost 1 base and 6 bases respectively, with 15 bases between them. CDR3 length: 15 amino acids. The CDR3 sequence is CASSLVWGRTSEAFF. The CDR3 DNA sequence: TGTGCCAGCAGCTTAGTCTGGGGACGAACCTCTGAAGCTTTCTTT. Using reference TRBV7-8 and TRBJ1-1 for the parts outside the CDR3, the full variable domain is GAGVSQSPRYKVAKRGQDVALRCDPISGHVSLFWYQQALGQGPEFLTYFQNEAQLDKSGLPSDRFFAERPEGSVSTLKIQRTQQEDSAVYLCASSLVWGRTSEAFFGQGTRLTVV.